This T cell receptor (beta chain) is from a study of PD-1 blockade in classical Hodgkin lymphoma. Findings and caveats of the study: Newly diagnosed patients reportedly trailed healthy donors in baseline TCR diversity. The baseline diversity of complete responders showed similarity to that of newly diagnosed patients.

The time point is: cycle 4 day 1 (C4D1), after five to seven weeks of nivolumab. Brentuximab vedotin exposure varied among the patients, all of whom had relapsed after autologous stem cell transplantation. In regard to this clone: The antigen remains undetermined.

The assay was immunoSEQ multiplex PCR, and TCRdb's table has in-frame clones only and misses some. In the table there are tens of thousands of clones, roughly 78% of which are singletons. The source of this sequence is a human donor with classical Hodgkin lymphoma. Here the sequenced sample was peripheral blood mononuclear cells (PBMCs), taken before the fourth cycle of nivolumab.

The CDR3: CASSPGVAGWGYRYEQYF. In nucleotides, the CDR3 is TGTGCCAGCAGCCCCGGCGTAGCGGGATGGGGGTATCGCTACGAGCAGTACTTC. The chain is built from TRBV5-6 and TRBJ2-7, with 8 bases identical to TRBD2. The CDR3 is 18 residues long. J lost 3 bases, V lost 4 bases, and 18 bases had no gene match. Germline V gene sequence: CDR1 SGHDT, CDR2 YYEEEE. The full variable domain, with the rest looked up from reference TRBV5-6 and TRBJ2-7, is DAGVTQSPTHLIKTRGQQVTLRCSPKSGHDTVSWYQQALGQGPQFIFQYYEEEERQRGNFPDRFSGHQFPNYSSELNVNALLLGDSALYLCASSPGVAGWGYRYEQYFGPGTRLTVT.